What follows are 28 T cell receptor beta chains derived from one specimen sequenced in a study of cytomegalovirus exposure and HLA in healthy donors. With 60 Vbeta and 13 Jbeta primers, the PCR was carried out. Clones were read by immunoSEQ multiplex PCR, and TCRdb kept only the in-frame ones, dropping some. This table has about 170,000 clones, around 78% appearing once. Material for sequencing was PBMCs. Receptors were obtained from a female donor in good health and CMV-seronegative.

The genes are TRBV19 and TRBJ1-4; 8 bases fit TRBD1. Germline V gene lookup returns CDR1 LNHDA and CDR2 SQIVND (reference sequence). The ends lost 1 base at V and 5 bases at J; junction bases unmatched: 6. The CDR3 is 16 amino acids. The CDR3 region is CASSIGLGTGNEKLFF. The CDR3 coding sequence is TGTGCCAGTAGTATAGGTCTCGGGACAGGCAATGAAAAACTGTTTTTT.

The chain combines TRBV27 with TRBJ2-3, with a possible D match to TRBD2 (6 bases). CDR1 and CDR2 (germline): MNHEY, SMNVEV (reference sequence). Trimming cost V 0 bases and J 3 bases, with 16 bases left between them. This CDR3 has 17 amino acids. The chain's CDR3 is CASSLSFLAQSTDTQYF. CDR3 in DNA: TGTGCCAGCAGTTTATCGTTCCTAGCGCAGTCGACAGATACGCAGTATTTT.

This clone has just one count. CDR3 nucleotides: TGTGCCAGCATTCCCGGCGGACAGGACAACTACGAGCAGTACTTC. This encodes CASIPGGQDNYEQYF. The rearrangement joins TRBV28 to TRBJ2-7, with 7 nucleotides matching TRBD1. The CDR3 has 15 amino acids. Germline trimming cut 7 bases from V and 3 bases from J; bases unmatched to any gene: 12. The germline V gene has CDR1 MDHEN and CDR2 SYDVKM. Based on the CDR3 plus reference TRBV28 and TRBJ2-7, the full variable domain is DVKVTQSSRYLVKRTGEKVFLECVQDMDHENMFWYRQDPGLGLRLIYFSYDVKMKEKGDIPEGYSVSREKKERFSLILESASTNQTSMYLCASIPGGQDNYEQYFGPGTRLTVT.

The genes are TRBV18 and TRBJ1-4; weak D call: TRBD1 (5 bases). The CDR3 covers 12 residues. V lost 3 bases, J lost 8 bases, and 7 bases lay in between. Germline V lookup: CDR1 KGHSH, CDR2 LQKENI. The CDR3: CASSPGLEKLFF. The DNA for the CDR3 is TGTGCCAGCTCACCGGGGCTGGAAAAACTGTTTTTT.

To note about this clone: Other DNA sequences in the same sample also yield this CDR3. V and J are TRBV18 and TRBJ1-1, with 11 bases lining up with TRBD1. Trimming took 3 bases from V and 1 from J; bases not matched to a gene: 1. This CDR3 has 15 amino acids. Germline CDR1 reads KGHSH; CDR2 reads LQKENI. The CDR3 nucleotides read TGTGCCAGCTCACCGGGGACAGGGGGGAACACTGAAGCTTTCTTT. It yields the protein CASSPGTGGNTEAFF.

The V and J genes are TRBV19 and TRBJ2-2; the match to TRBD2 covers 7 bases. Losses at the gene ends were 4 bases for V and 1 base for J; bases not matched to a gene: 6. This CDR3 is built from 16 residues. Germline assignment: CDR1 LNHDA and CDR2 SQIVND (reference sequence). The CDR3 DNA is TGTGCCAGTAGTACCAGGACTAGTTTGAACACCGGGGAGCTGTTTTTT. It is translated as CASSTRTSLNTGELFF.

The chain joins TRBV5-4 to TRBJ2-7; 8 bases line up with TRBD1. CDR1 and CDR2 (germline): SGHNT, YYREEE (reference sequence). After removal of 4 bases from V and 7 bases from J, the junction contained 10 bases not matched to a gene. This CDR3 has 14 residues. This CDR3 is CASSHQGAPGEQYF. The CDR3 DNA sequence: TGTGCCAGCAGCCACCAGGGGGCACCCGGTGAGCAGTACTTC.

This chain uses TRBV4-2 with TRBJ2-3; 8 bases are shared with TRBD1. Trimming cost V 1 base and J 2 bases; bases outside gene matches: 5. The CDR3 consists of 16 residues. CDR1 and CDR2 from the germline V gene are LGHNA and YNFKEQ. For the CDR3, the DNA is TGTGCCAGCAGCCAAGCAGGACAGGGAACCACAGATACGCAGTATTTT. This translates into CASSQAGQGTTDTQYF.

The genes are TRBV7-2 and TRBJ2-5; TRBD2 might be the D (6 bases). The CDR3 has 14 residues. The germline V and J ends were trimmed by 6 bases and 5 bases, with 16 bases remaining between them. Germline V gives CDR1 SGHTA, CDR2 FQGNSA. This CDR3 is CASSFNGGEETQYF. The CDR3 nucleotides are TGTGCCAGCAGTTTTAACGGGGGAGAGGAGACCCAGTACTTC.

This clone has only a few counts. V usage is TRBV2 and J usage is TRBJ2-2; D unclear. Germline CDR1 is SNHLY and CDR2 is FYNNEI. The ends were cut back, 8 bases at V and 0 bases at J, with 10 bases in the middle. This CDR3 comprises 14 residues. CDR3: CASVRLSNTGELFF. DNA of the CDR3: TGTGCCAGCGTCAGGCTTTCGAACACCGGGGAGCTGTTTTTT.

The chain uses TRBV15 and TRBJ1-2; D is unclear. The CDR3 is 12 residues long. The ends were cut back, 0 bases at V and 4 bases at J, with 3 bases in the middle. Germline loops: CDR1 LNHNV, CDR2 YYDKDF (reference sequence). DNA of the CDR3: TGTGCCACCAGCAGAGACAGCTATGGCTACACCTTC. It codes for CATSRDSYGYTF.

CDR3 nucleotides: TGTGCCAGCTCGTCACTGACAGATACGCAGTATTTT. Its protein is CASSSLTDTQYF. The chain recombines TRBV6-6 with TRBJ2-3; D uncertain. Germline V lookup: CDR1 MNHNY, CDR2 SVGAGI (reference sequence). Between the trimmed V and J ends, which lost 8 bases and 3 bases, there was a span of 9 bases. There are 12 residues in the CDR3.

The rearrangement joins TRBV27 to TRBJ2-5; a weak D match, TRBD1 (5 bases). CDR1 MNHEY and CDR2 SMNVEV come from the germline V gene (reference sequence). The ends were cut back, 1 base at V and 4 bases at J, with 7 bases in the middle. The CDR3 covers 13 residues. This CDR3 reads CASSLLGVETQYF. Here the CDR3 DNA reads TGTGCCAGCAGTTTATTAGGGGTAGAGACCCAGTACTTC.

The chain links TRBV5-3 to TRBJ1-6; D is ambiguous. TRBV5-3 is labeled an ORF, and its function is uncertain. The germline V and J ends were trimmed by 3 bases and 5 bases, with 27 bases remaining between them. The CDR3 spans 20 residues. The CDR3 DNA follows: TGTGCCAGAAGCTCCCAGGAAATCAGCGACGAACTAGGAAATAATTCACCCCTCCACTTT. It specifies CARSSQEISDELGNNSPLHF.

The table lists this clone with a count of one. The chain is built from TRBV30 and TRBJ2-1, with D possibly TRBD1 on 6 matching bases. The CDR3 is 13 amino acids. V was shortened by 5 bases and J by 0 bases, with 8 bases between the two germline ends. The germline V gene has CDR1 GTSNPN and CDR2 SVGIG (reference sequence). CDR3 sequence: CAWGDTSYNEQFF. Here the CDR3 DNA reads TGTGCCTGGGGGGACACCTCCTACAATGAGCAGTTCTTC.

The chain recombines TRBV5-1 with TRBJ1-1, with 9 bases matching TRBD1. The CDR3 consists of 13 residues. From germline, CDR1 is SGHRS and CDR2 YFSETQ. J gave up 1 base and V 7 bases, and 2 bases lay outside the gene matches. CDR3 sequence reads: CASGGQGNTEAFF. The CDR3 DNA reads as TGCGCCAGCGGGGGACAGGGGAACACTGAAGCTTTCTTT.

V is TRBV4-1 and J is TRBJ1-2, with D possibly being TRBD1 (5 bases). CDR3 length: 15 amino acids. Trimming left V 0 bases short and J 8 bases short, with 16 bases between. Germline V gene sequence: CDR1 MGHRA, CDR2 YSYEKL. DNA of the CDR3: TGCGCCAGCAGCCAAGATAAAGGGGCTCCGGGCGGCTACACCTTC. Translating gives CASSQDKGAPGGYTF.

V gene TRBV5-1 combines with J gene TRBJ2-6; TRBD1 might be the D (6 bases). V was trimmed by 2 bases and J by 1 base, leaving 7 bases between them. Germline CDR1 SGHRS, CDR2 YFSETQ. This CDR3 region has 15 residues. CDR3 DNA: TGCGCCAGCAGCTTACAGGGATCTGGGGCCAACGTCCTGACTTTC. It specifies CASSLQGSGANVLTF.

The chain carries TRBV2 and TRBJ1-5; perhaps TRBD1 as D (5 bases). Trimming stripped 6 bases from V and 2 bases from J, with 17 bases between. The CDR3 consists of 16 residues. The germline gives CDR1 SNHLY, CDR2 FYNNEI. The DNA for the CDR3 is TGTGCCAGCAGGCGCAGCGGAGGGGAGGGCAATCAGCCCCAGCATTTT. Translation: CASRRSGGEGNQPQHF.

This chain connects TRBV28 to TRBJ1-2, with 10 bases identical to TRBD1. Germline trimming cut 6 bases from V and 7 bases from J; bases unmatched to any gene: 20. This CDR3 comprises 18 residues. Germline V gene lookup returns CDR1 MDHEN and CDR2 SYDVKM. The CDR3 is CASRQEPGQGKKTGGYTF. CDR3 coding DNA: TGTGCCAGCAGACAAGAACCGGGACAGGGGAAGAAGACGGGTGGCTACACCTTC.

This clone was seen a few times. One end of the junction fails to match germline, which may point to a read error. The rearrangement links TRBV11-1 to TRBJ2-7; unclear D gene. The CDR3 length is 13 residues. The germline CDR1 and CDR2 sequences are SGHAT and FQDESV (reference sequence). DNA of the CDR3: TGTGCCAGCACCTTACGGCCGGGCTACGAGCAGTACTTC. This codes for CASTLRPGYEQYF.

The J gene is TRBJ1-5, the V gene TRBV5-8, with 9 bases identical to TRBD1. The V gene's germline CDR1 is SGHTS and CDR2 YDEGEE. CDR3 length: 11 amino acids. V was pared by 10 bases and J by 9 bases, with 5 bases of the junction left unmatched. The CDR3 region is CAGQGQGPQHF. The CDR3 nucleotides are TGTGCCGGACAGGGGCAGGGGCCCCAGCATTTT.

This chain links TRBV7-2 with TRBJ1-4, with a tentative D call TRBD1 (5 bases). Trimming shortened V by 0 bases and J by 8 bases, and 19 bases separated the two germline ends. The germline CDR1 and CDR2 sequences are SGHTA and FQGNSA. The CDR3 runs 17 residues. For the CDR3, the DNA is TGTGCCAGCAGCTTAGCGCTTGGAGGGGTCTTGCGGGAAAAACTGTTTTTT. Its protein is CASSLALGGVLREKLFF.

The rearrangement links TRBV5-1 to TRBJ2-5, with D perhaps TRBD1 (5 bases). CDR3 size: 13 residues. Germline V CDR1 and CDR2: SGHRS, YFSETQ. V gave up 7 bases and J gave up 0 bases, with 10 bases separating them. In DNA, the CDR3 is TGCGCCAGCTTCCAGGGAAACCAAGAGACCCAGTACTTC. It is translated as CASFQGNQETQYF.

This sequence joins TRBV6-6 and TRBJ1-5; TRBD1 matches at 8 bases. The CDR3 is 13 residues long. CDR1 is MNHNY and CDR2 is SVGAGI in the germline V gene (reference sequence). With V trimmed by 6 bases and J by 9 bases, 7 bases remained unmatched. In DNA form, the CDR3 reads TGTGCCAGCAGAGGACAGGGCGGAGTGCCCCAGCATTTT. This codes for CASRGQGGVPQHF.

The CDR3 here is CASSQGTVGTEAFF. The CDR3 DNA is TGTGCCAGCAGCCAGGGGACAGTTGGCACTGAAGCTTTCTTT. The V gene is TRBV4-2, the J gene TRBJ1-1, with 7 bases lining up with TRBD1. V dropped 3 bases and J dropped 4; count of bases not matched to a gene: 5. Germline V lookup: CDR1 LGHNA, CDR2 YNFKEQ. This CDR3 region has 14 residues.

The chain links TRBV30 to TRBJ2-5; D not certain. Germline V gene lookup returns CDR1 GTSNPN and CDR2 SVGIG (reference sequence). V lost 3 bases, J lost 4 bases, and 6 bases lay in between. This CDR3 spans 11 amino acids. This chain's CDR3 is CAWSSLETQYF. CDR3 bases: TGTGCCTGGAGCTCGTTAGAGACCCAGTACTTC.

The rearrangement uses TRBV4-3 and TRBJ2-1; possible D gene TRBD1, 5 bases. The CDR3 length is 15 residues. The germline gives CDR1 LGHNA, CDR2 YSLEER. V lost 1 base and J lost 4, with 11 bases in between. CDR3 nucleotide sequence: TGCGCCAGCAGCCAAGTGTCGACAGATTACAATGAGCAGTTCTTC. It yields the protein CASSQVSTDYNEQFF.